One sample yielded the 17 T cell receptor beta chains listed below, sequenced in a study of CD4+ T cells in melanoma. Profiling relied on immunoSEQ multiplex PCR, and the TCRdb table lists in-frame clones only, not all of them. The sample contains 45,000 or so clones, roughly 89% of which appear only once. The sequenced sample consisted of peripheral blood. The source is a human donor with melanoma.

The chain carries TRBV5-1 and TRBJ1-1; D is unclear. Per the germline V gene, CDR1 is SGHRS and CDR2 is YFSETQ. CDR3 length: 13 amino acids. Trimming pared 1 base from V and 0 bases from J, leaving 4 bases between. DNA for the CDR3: TGCGCCAGCAGCTTGCGGTTGAACACTGAAGCTTTCTTT. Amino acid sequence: CASSLRLNTEAFF.

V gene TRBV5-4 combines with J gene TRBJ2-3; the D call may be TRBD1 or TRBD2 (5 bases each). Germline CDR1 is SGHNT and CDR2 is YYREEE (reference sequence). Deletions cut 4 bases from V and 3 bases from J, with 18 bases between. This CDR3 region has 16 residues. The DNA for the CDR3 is TGTGCCAGCAGCCTTAAACGGGACGCCAAGACAGATACGCAGTATTTT. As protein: CASSLKRDAKTDTQYF.

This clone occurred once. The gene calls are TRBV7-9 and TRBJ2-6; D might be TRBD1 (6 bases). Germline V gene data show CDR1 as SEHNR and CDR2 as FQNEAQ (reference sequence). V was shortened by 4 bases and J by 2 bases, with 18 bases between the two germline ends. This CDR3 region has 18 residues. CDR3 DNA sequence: TGTGCCAGCAGCTGGCAGGGGTTTGCCGGGGCTGGGGCCAACGTCCTGACTTTC. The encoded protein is CASSWQGFAGAGANVLTF.

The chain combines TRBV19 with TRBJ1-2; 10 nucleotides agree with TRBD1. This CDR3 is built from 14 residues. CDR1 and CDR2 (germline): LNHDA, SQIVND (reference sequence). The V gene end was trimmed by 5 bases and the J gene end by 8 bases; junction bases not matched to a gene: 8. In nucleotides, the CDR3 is TGTGCCAGTAGTTCGGACAGGGGGTTAGGAGGCTACACCTTC. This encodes CASSSDRGLGGYTF.

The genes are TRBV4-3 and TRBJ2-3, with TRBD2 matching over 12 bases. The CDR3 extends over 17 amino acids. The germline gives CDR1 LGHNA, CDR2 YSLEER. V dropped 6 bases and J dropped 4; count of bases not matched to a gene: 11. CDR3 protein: CASSQTSGGFRADTQYF. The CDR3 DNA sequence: TGCGCCAGCAGTCAGACTAGCGGGGGCTTTAGGGCAGATACGCAGTATTTT.

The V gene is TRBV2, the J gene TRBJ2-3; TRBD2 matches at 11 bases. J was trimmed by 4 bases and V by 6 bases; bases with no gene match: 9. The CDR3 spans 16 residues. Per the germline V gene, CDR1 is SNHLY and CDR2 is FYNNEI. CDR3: CASSLTSGDPPDTQYF. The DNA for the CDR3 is TGTGCCAGCAGCCTGACTAGCGGGGACCCCCCAGATACGCAGTATTTT.

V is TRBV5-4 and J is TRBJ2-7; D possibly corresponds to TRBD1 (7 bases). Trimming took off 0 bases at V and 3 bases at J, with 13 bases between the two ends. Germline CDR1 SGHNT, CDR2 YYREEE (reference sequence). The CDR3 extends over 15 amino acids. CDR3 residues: CASSLEAGGLYEQYF. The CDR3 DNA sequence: TGTGCCAGCAGCTTGGAGGCAGGGGGACTCTACGAGCAGTACTTC.

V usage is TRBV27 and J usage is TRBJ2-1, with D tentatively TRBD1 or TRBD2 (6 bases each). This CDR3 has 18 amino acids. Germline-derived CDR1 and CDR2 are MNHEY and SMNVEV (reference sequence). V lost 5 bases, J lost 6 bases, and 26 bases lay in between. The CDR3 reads CASSISPRGQLGGNEQFF. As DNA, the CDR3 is TGTGCCAGCAGTATTAGCCCACGGGGGCAGTTGGGGGGCAATGAGCAGTTCTTC.

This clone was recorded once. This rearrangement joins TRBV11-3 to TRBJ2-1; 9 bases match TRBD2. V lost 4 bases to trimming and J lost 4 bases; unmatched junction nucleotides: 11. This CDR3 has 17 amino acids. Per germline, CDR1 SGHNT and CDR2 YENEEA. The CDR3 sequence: CASSSSPSGGHYNEQFF. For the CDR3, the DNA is TGTGCCAGCAGCTCCTCCCCAAGCGGGGGGCATTACAATGAGCAGTTCTTC.

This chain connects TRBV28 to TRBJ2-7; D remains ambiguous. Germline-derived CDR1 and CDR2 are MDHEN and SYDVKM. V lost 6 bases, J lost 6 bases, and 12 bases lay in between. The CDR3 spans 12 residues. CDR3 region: CASSPPASEQYF. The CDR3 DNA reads TGTGCCAGCAGCCCCCCAGCGTCCGAGCAGTACTTC.

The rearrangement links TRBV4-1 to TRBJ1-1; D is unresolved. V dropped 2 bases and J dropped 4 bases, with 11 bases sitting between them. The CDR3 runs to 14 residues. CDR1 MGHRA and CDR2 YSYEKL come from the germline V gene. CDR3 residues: CASSQTQGLTEAFF. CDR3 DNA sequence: TGCGCCAGCAGCCAAACTCAAGGGCTCACTGAAGCTTTCTTT.

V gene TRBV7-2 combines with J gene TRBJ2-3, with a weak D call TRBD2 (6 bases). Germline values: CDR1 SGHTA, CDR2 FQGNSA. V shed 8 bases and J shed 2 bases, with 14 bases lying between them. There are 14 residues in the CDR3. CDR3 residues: CASHLGGVTDTQYF. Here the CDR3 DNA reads TGTGCCAGCCACCTGGGGGGAGTCACAGATACGCAGTATTTT.

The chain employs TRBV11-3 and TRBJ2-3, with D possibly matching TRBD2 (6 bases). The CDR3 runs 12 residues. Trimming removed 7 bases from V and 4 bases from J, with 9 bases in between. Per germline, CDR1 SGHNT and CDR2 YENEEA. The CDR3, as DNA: TGTGCCAGCAAAGGGGAGGCAGATACGCAGTATTTT. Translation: CASKGEADTQYF.

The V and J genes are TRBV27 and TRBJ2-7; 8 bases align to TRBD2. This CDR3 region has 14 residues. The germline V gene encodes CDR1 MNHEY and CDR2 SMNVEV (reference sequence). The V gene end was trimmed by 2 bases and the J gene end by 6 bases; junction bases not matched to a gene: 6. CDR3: CASSLSGLAFEQYF. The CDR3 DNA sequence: TGTGCCAGCAGTTTAAGCGGACTAGCATTCGAGCAGTACTTC.

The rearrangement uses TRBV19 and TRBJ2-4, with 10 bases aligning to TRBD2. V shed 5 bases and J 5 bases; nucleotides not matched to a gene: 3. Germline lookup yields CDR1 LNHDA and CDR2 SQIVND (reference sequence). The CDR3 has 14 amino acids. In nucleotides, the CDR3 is TGTGCCAGTAGTTTAGCGGGGGGCCAAAACATTCAGTACTTC. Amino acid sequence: CASSLAGGQNIQYF. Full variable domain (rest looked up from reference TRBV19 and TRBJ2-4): DGGITQSPKYLFRKEGQNVTLSCEQNLNHDAMYWYRQDPGQGLRLIYYSQIVNDFQKGDIAEGYSVSREKKESFPLTVTSAQKNPTAFYLCASSLAGGQNIQYFGAGTRLSVL.

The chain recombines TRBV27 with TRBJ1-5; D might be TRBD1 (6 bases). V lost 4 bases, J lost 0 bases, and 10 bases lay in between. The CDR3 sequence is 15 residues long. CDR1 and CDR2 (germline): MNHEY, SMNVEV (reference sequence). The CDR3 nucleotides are TGTGCCAGCAGTTCGACAGGCTATAGCAATCAGCCCCAGCATTTT. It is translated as CASSSTGYSNQPQHF.

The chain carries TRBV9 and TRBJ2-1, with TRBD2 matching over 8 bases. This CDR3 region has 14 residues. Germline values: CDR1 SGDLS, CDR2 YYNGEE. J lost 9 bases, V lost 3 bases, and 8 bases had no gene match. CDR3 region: CASSAAGGRGEQFF. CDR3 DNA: TGTGCCAGCAGCGCCGCGGGGGGCCGGGGTGAGCAGTTCTTC.